The next 4 T cell receptor beta chains were all read from a single sample in a study of CD8 T cells in ankylosing spondylitis. Using its own MiXCR run on the 5' RACE reads, TCRdb lists one record per CDR3 protein. This table has 200,000 to 250,000 distinct CDR3 sequences, approximately 10% appearing once. What was sequenced was blood, either unsorted or a sorted T cell fraction (not recorded which). The receptors shown here come from a male donor with ankylosing spondylitis or in good health (not recorded which).

This clonotype came up many times. This chain's CDR3 is CASSLGWGTEAFF. The CDR3 DNA reads TGTGCCAGCAGCTTAGGCTGGGGAACTGAAGCTTTCTTT. The chain employs TRBV7-8 and TRBJ1-1; no reliable D call. The CDR3 spans 13 residues. Germline V gene lookup returns CDR1 SGHVS and CDR2 FQNEAQ. The germline V and J ends were trimmed by 1 base and 5 bases, with 8 bases remaining between them.

Remarks on this clonotype: The junction departs from the called germline gene at one end, perhaps through a read error. V is TRBV5-1 and J is TRBJ2-6; TRBD1 aligns across 9 bases. From germline, CDR1 is SGHRS and CDR2 YFSETQ. This CDR3 has 15 amino acids. CDR3 nucleotide sequence: TGCGCCAGCAGCAGGACAGGGGCCGGGGCCAACGTCCTGTCTTTC. Residues: CASSRTGAGANVLSF.

This clonotype was picked up many times. The chain recombines TRBV11-2 with TRBJ2-1; 13 bases are shared with TRBD2. This CDR3 is 20 amino acids long. In germline, CDR1 is SGHAT, CDR2 FQNNGV. V was clipped by 6 bases and J by 1 base; unmatched bases: 15. The CDR3 DNA reads TGTGCCAGCAGTGCCAGACTAGCGGGGGGAAACATACCATCCTACAATGAGCAGTTCTTC. It specifies CASSARLAGGNIPSYNEQFF.

The rearrangement uses TRBV24-1 and TRBJ2-1; D unresolved. This CDR3 region has 14 residues. Per germline, CDR1 KGHDR and CDR2 SFDVKD. Trimming pared 1 base from V and 7 bases from J, leaving 10 bases between. As DNA, the CDR3 is TGTGCCACCAGTGATTTCCAACCCGGAAATGAGCAGTTCTTC. As protein: CATSDFQPGNEQFF.